These 20 T cell receptor beta chains originate from one sample sequenced in a study of blood T cell repertoires in COVID-19. Generated by immunoSEQ multiplex PCR, the TCRdb table keeps only in-frame clones and is missing some. The sample has about 350,000 clones, around nine tenths seen once; the top ten hold 3% to 4%. The sample consisted of peripheral blood. These receptors originate from a woman aged 18-35 years who had recovered from COVID-19.

CDR3 residues: CASSGDRGPFLAFF. The DNA of the CDR3 is TGTGCCAGCAGTGGGGACAGGGGGCCTTTTCTAGCTTTCTTT. The rearrangement links TRBV2 to TRBJ1-1; 12 bases are a match to TRBD1. CDR3 length equals 14 residues. V dropped 4 bases and J dropped 10; count of bases not matched to a gene: 7. Germline V gene sequence: CDR1 SNHLY, CDR2 FYNNEI.

The chain combines TRBV6-6 with TRBJ1-1, with D perhaps TRBD1 (6 bases). Germline V CDR1 and CDR2: MNHNY, SVGAGI (reference sequence). Trimming stripped 2 bases from V and 0 bases from J, with 13 bases between. The CDR3 sequence is 16 residues long. The CDR3 region has the DNA TGTGCCAGCAGTTACGCACCGGGACACTTGAACACTGAAGCTTTCTTT. Translated: CASSYAPGHLNTEAFF.

This chain joins TRBV19 and TRBJ2-1; 8 bases align to TRBD2. CDR1 LNHDA and CDR2 SQIVND come from the germline V gene (reference sequence). The CDR3 covers 17 residues. Trimming removed 0 bases from V and 0 bases from J; junction bases left unmatched: 4. This chain's CDR3 is CASSIDRAGGSYNEQFF. CDR3 DNA sequence: TGTGCCAGTAGTATAGATCGGGCGGGAGGCTCCTACAATGAGCAGTTCTTC.

The chain has TRBV7-2 and TRBJ2-2; 8 bases match TRBD2. The CDR3 totals 17 residues. The V gene's germline CDR1 is SGHTA and CDR2 FQGNSA. With 4 bases clipped from V and 3 bases from J, the junction kept 10 bases outside the gene matches. CDR3 sequence (DNA): TGTGCCAGCAGCTCTCGGCTAGCGGGTCTACACACCGGGGAGCTGTTTTTT. Protein product: CASSSRLAGLHTGELFF. The variable domain in full, with the rest retrieved from reference TRBV7-2 and TRBJ2-2, is GAGVSQSPSNKVTEKGKDVELRCDPISGHTALYWYRQSLGQGLEFLIYFQGNSAPDKSGLPSDRFSAERTGGSVSTLTIQRTQQEDSAVYLCASSSRLAGLHTGELFFGEGSRLTVL.

The V call is TRBV29-1, the J call TRBJ1-1; 8 nucleotides align to TRBD1. V shed 4 bases, J shed 4 bases, and the junction held 5 bases outside the gene matches. There are 13 residues in the CDR3. Germline CDR1 is SQVTM and CDR2 is ANQGSEA. CDR3 region: CSVVEQGVTEAFF. DNA of the CDR3: TGCAGCGTTGTGGAACAGGGGGTCACTGAAGCTTTCTTT.

This clone was detected once. The chain has TRBV5-5 and TRBJ1-5; 7 nucleotides line up with TRBD1. J was trimmed by 1 base and V by 4 bases; bases with no gene match: 5. This CDR3 is 15 amino acids long. Germline CDR1 and CDR2: SGHKS and YYEKEE (reference sequence). CDR3 sequence reads: CASSRDSRSNQPQHF. Written as DNA, the CDR3 is TGTGCCAGCAGCCGGGACAGTCGGAGCAATCAGCCCCAGCATTTT.

The chain carries TRBV28 and TRBJ1-5; TRBD1 is a possible D gene (5 bases). The germline V gene has CDR1 MDHEN and CDR2 SYDVKM. This CDR3 has 16 residues. Trimming took off 6 bases at V and 2 bases at J, with 17 bases between the two ends. The chain's CDR3 is CASSFPQGRGNQPQHF. The CDR3 coding sequence is TGTGCCAGCAGCTTCCCGCAGGGTAGGGGCAATCAGCCCCAGCATTTT.

This sequence joins TRBV7-9 and TRBJ2-1; unclear D gene. CDR1 and CDR2 (germline): SEHNR, FQNEAQ (reference sequence). The V and J ends lost 4 bases and 8 bases respectively, with 6 bases between them. The CDR3 covers 11 residues. Here the CDR3 DNA reads TGTGCCAGCAGCTCACAGTATGAGCAGTTCTTC. Translated, it gives CASSSQYEQFF. Supplemented by reference TRBV7-9 and TRBJ2-1, the full variable domain reads DTGVSQNPRHKITKRGQNVTFRCDPISEHNRLYWYRQTLGQGPEFLTYFQNEAQLEKSRLLSDRFSAERPKGSFSTLEIQRTEQGDSAMYLCASSSQYEQFFGPGTRLTVL.

The V gene is TRBV29-1, the J gene TRBJ2-1; 13 bases fit TRBD2. J lost 5 bases, V lost 7 bases, and 5 bases had no gene match. Germline loops: CDR1 SQVTM, CDR2 ANQGSEA. This CDR3 comprises 14 residues. The CDR3 DNA reads TGCAGCGCCCCACTAGCGGGAGGGCACAATGAGCAGTTCTTC. This sequence encodes CSAPLAGGHNEQFF.

The gene calls are TRBV5-6 and TRBJ2-7, with TRBD1 identical over 8 bases. Germline V gene data show CDR1 as SGHDT and CDR2 as YYEEEE. V was pared by 3 bases and J by 9 bases, with 20 bases of the junction left unmatched. The CDR3 extends over 17 amino acids. Here the CDR3 DNA reads TGTGCCAGCAGCTCCTATTATTTTGGCAGGGGGCCGTCGGGGCAGTACGTC. Translating gives CASSSYYFGRGPSGQYV.

This sequence joins TRBV6-5 and TRBJ1-1; no definite D call. V lost 2 bases, J lost 4 bases, and 11 bases lay in between. The germline CDR1 and CDR2 sequences are MNHEY and SVGAGI. This CDR3 is built from 14 residues. CDR3 sequence reads: CASSYVAGITEAFF. The CDR3 bases are TGTGCCAGCAGTTACGTTGCGGGGATCACTGAAGCTTTCTTT.

CDR3 nucleotides: TGCAGCGTTGTCCGGTTCGATCAGCCCCAGCATTTT. It encodes CSVVRFDQPQHF. The rearrangement joins TRBV29-1 to TRBJ1-5; D ambiguous. The CDR3 runs to 12 residues. V dropped 4 bases and J dropped 5 bases, with 9 bases sitting between them. Germline-derived CDR1 and CDR2 are SQVTM and ANQGSEA. The full variable domain, rest sourced from reference TRBV29-1 and TRBJ1-5, is SAVISQKPSRDICQRGTSLTIQCQVDSQVTMMFWYRQQPGQSLTLIATANQGSEATYESGFVIDKFPISRPNLTFSTLTVSNMSPEDSSIYLCSVVRFDQPQHFGDGTRLSIL.

The V call is TRBV10-1, the J call TRBJ2-2; 10 bases fit TRBD1. The CDR3 is made up of 15 amino acids. The germline V gene encodes CDR1 WNHNN and CDR2 SYGVQD (reference sequence). Trimming cost V 7 bases and J 4 bases; bases outside gene matches: 6. This CDR3 is CASKPDRGVTGELFF. CDR3 coding DNA: TGCGCCAGCAAACCGGACAGGGGGGTCACCGGGGAGCTGTTTTTT.

This clone was counted only a few times. This chain joins TRBV27 and TRBJ1-6; 7 bases map to TRBD1. The CDR3 has 17 residues. The V gene end was trimmed by 3 bases and the J gene end by 7 bases; junction bases not matched to a gene: 12. Germline assignment: CDR1 MNHEY and CDR2 SMNVEV (reference sequence). The CDR3 here is CASSFQTGTFDNSPLHF. The CDR3 nucleotides are TGTGCCAGCAGTTTCCAGACAGGGACGTTCGACAATTCACCCCTCCACTTT.

In its sample, this clone was seen once. The gene calls are TRBV6-1 and TRBJ2-7; D may be TRBD1 (5 bases). V lost 1 base and J 12 bases, leaving 16 bases between the germline ends. Germline values: CDR1 MNHNS, CDR2 SASEGT. The CDR3 totals 13 residues. CDR3 in DNA: TGTGCCAGCAGTGAAGAACCGGCAGGGCGGTGGTACGTC. This translates into CASSEEPAGRWYV.

The chain is built from TRBV6-2 or TRBV6-3 and TRBJ1-5, with 10 bases that match TRBD1. The CDR3 is made up of 16 amino acids. Germline CDR1 and CDR2: MNHEY and SVGEGT. J was trimmed by 7 bases and V by 5 bases; bases with no gene match: 11. CDR3 sequence: CASSRRQGAPGQPQHF. CDR3 DNA sequence: TGTGCCAGCAGTCGCCGACAGGGGGCGCCGGGACAGCCCCAGCATTTT.

The CDR3 loop is CATNPGQGADQPQHF. DNA of the CDR3: TGTGCCACCAACCCGGGACAGGGGGCTGATCAGCCCCAGCATTTT. This sequence joins TRBV28 and TRBJ1-5; 12 nucleotides match TRBD1. V was clipped by 10 bases and J by 5 bases; unmatched bases: 9. This CDR3 is 15 amino acids long. CDR1 is MDHEN, CDR2 SYDVKM, per germline.

The chain is built from TRBV5-4 and TRBJ2-2; 8 bases align to TRBD2. The CDR3 spans 16 residues. From germline, CDR1 is SGHNT and CDR2 YYREEE (reference sequence). The V and J ends lost 3 bases and 4 bases, in that order; junction bases with no gene match: 8. The CDR3 bases are TGTGCCAGCAGCTCGCCTACTAGCGGACCCACCGGGGAGCTGTTTTTT. Translation: CASSSPTSGPTGELFF.

This chain uses TRBV23-1 with TRBJ2-7; a possible D gene is TRBD1 (6 bases). TRBV23-1 is classed as an ORF, of uncertain function. With 4 bases removed from V and 2 bases from J, the gap between germline ends came to 21 bases. This CDR3 comprises 17 residues. CDR3 loop: CASSPWVLGQFTYEQYV. As DNA, the CDR3 is TGCGCCAGCAGTCCTTGGGTGCTTGGACAGTTCACCTACGAGCAGTACGTC.

The rearrangement joins TRBV11-3 to TRBJ2-6, with D maybe TRBD2 (5 bases). The CDR3 has 19 amino acids. In germline, CDR1 is SGHNT, CDR2 YENEEA. Deletions cut 5 bases from V and 0 bases from J, with 20 bases between. For the CDR3, the DNA is TGTGCCAGCAGCGACACACTGTCCGGGATCCGCTCTGGGGCCAACGTCCTGACTTTC. Its protein product is CASSDTLSGIRSGANVLTF.